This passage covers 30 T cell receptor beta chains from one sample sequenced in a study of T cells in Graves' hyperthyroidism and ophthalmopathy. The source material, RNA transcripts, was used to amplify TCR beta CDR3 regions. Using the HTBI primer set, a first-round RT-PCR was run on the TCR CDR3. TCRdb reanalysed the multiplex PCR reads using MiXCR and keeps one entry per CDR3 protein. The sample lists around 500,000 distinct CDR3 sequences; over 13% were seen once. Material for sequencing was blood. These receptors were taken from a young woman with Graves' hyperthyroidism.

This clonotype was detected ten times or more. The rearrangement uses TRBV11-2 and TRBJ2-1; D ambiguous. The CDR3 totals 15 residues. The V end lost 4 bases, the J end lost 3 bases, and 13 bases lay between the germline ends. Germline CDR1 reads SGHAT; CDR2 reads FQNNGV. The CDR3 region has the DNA TGTGCCAGCAGCTCTCCCGGCACTCGCTACAATGAGCAGTTCTTC. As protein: CASSSPGTRYNEQFF.

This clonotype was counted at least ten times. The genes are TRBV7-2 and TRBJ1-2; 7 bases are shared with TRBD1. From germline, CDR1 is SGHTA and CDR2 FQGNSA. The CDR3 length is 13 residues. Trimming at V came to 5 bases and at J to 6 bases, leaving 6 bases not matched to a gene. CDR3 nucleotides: TGTGCCAGCAGCCCCGGGACAGCCAATGGCTACACCTTC. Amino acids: CASSPGTANGYTF.

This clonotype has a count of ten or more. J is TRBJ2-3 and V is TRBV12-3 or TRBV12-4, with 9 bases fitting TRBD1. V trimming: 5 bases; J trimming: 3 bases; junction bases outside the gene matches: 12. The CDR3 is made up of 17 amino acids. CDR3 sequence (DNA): TGTGCCAGCAGTCCTAGTCGGGGCGGGACAGGGACAGATACGCAGTATTTT. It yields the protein CASSPSRGGTGTDTQYF.

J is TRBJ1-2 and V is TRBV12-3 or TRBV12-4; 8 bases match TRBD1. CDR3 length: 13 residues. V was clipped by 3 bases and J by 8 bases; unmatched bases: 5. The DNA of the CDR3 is TGTGCCAGCAGTTTCTACGGACAGGGAGGCTACACCTTC. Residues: CASSFYGQGGYTF.

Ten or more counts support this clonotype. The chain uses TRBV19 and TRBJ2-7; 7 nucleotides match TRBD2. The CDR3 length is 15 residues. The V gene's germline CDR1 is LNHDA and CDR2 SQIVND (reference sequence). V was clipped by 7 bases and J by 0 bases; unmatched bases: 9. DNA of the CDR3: TGTGCCAGTAAATGGGGAACTAGCGTCTCCTACGAGCAGTACTTC. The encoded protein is CASKWGTSVSYEQYF.

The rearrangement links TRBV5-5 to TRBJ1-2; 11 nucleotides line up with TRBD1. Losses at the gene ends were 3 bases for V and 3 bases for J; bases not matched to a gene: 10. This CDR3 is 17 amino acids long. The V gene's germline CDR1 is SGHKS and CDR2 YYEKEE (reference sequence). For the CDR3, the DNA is TGTGCCAGCAGCTATACCGGGACAGGGGGGCTTGACTATGGCTACACCTTC. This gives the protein CASSYTGTGGLDYGYTF.

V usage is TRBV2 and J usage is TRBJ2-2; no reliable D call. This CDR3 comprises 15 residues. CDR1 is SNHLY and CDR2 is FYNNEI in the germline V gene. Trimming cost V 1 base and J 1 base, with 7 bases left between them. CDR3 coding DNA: TGTGCCAGCAGTGAAGACAGACTGAACACCGGGGAGCTGTTTTTT. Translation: CASSEDRLNTGELFF.

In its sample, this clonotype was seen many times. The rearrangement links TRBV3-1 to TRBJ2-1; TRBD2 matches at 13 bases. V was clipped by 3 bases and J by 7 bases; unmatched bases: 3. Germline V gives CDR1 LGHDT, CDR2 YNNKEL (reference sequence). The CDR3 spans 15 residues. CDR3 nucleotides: TGTGCCAGCAGCCAGATGGGACTAGCGGGAAATGAGCAGTTCTTC. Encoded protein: CASSQMGLAGNEQFF.

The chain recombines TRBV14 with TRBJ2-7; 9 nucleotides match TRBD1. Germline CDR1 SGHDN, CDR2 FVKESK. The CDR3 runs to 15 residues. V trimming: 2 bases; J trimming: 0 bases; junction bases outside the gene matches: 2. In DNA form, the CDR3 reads TGTGCCAGCAGCCAACAGACAGGGGGCTCCTACGAGCAGTACTTC. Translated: CASSQQTGGSYEQYF. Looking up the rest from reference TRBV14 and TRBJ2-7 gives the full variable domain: EAGVTQFPSHSVIEKGQTVTLRCDPISGHDNLYWYRRVMGKEIKFLLHFVKESKQDESGMPNNRFLAERTGGTYSTLKVQPAELEDSGVYFCASSQQTGGSYEQYFGPGTRLTVT.

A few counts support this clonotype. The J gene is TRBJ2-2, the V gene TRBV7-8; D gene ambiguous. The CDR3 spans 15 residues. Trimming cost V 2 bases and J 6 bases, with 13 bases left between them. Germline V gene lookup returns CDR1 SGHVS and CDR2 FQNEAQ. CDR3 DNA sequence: TGTGCCAGCAGCTTAAGGCGCCCCGTCTCCGGGGAGCTGTTTTTT. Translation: CASSLRRPVSGELFF.

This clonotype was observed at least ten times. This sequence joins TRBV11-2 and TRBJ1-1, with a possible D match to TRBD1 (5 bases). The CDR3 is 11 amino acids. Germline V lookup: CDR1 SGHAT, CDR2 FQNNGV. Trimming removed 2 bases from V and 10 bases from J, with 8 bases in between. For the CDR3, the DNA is TGTGCCAGCAGCTTACTGGGGCGAGCTTTCTTT. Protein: CASSLLGRAFF.

Here the CDR3 DNA reads TGCGCCAGCAGCCCCGAAGGTCAGTCAGCGCAGTACTTC. Its protein product is CASSPEGQSAQYF. The chain uses TRBV4-1 and TRBJ2-7; D is ambiguous. In germline, CDR1 is MGHRA, CDR2 YSYEKL. The V end lost 4 bases, the J end lost 9 bases, and 16 bases lay between the germline ends. The CDR3 consists of 13 residues.

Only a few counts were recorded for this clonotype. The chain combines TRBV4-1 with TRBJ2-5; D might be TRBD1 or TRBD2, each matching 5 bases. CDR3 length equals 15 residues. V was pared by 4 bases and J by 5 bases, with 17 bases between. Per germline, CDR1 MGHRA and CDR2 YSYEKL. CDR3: CASSLESRDRETQYF. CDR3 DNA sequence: TGCGCCAGCAGCCTCGAGAGCAGGGACCGGGAGACCCAGTACTTC.

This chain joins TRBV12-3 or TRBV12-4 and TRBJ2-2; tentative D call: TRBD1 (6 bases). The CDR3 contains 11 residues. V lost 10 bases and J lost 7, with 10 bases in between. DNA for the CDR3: TGTGCCACTGGGGACATCGGGGAGCTGTTTTTT. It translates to CATGDIGELFF.

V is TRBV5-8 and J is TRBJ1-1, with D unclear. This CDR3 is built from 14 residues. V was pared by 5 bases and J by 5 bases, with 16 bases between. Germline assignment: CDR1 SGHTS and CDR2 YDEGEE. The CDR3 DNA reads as TGTGCCAGCAGGTCGATGGGCCAGGAGACTGAAGCTTTCTTT. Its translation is CASRSMGQETEAFF.

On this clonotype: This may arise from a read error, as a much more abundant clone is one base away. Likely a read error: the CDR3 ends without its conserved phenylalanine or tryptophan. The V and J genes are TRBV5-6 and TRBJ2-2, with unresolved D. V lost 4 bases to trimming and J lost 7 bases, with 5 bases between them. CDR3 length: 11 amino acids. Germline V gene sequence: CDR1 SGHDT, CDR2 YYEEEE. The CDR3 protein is CASSRDGELFL. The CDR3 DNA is TGTGCCAGCAGCAGGGACGGGGAGCTGTTTCTT.

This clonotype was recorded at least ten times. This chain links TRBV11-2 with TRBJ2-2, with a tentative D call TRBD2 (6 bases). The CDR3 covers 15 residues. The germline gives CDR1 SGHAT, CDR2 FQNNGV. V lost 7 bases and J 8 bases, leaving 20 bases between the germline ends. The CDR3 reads CASNSKTSSSGELFF. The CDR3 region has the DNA TGTGCCAGCAACTCAAAGACTAGTTCATCGGGGGAGCTGTTTTTT.

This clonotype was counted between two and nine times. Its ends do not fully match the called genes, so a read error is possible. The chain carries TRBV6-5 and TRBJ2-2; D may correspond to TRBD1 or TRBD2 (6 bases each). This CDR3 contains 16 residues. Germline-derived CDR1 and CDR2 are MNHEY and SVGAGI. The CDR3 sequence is CAGSLSVGGGAGELFF. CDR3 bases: TGTGCCGGCAGTTTGTCCGTCGGGGGCGGTGCCGGGGAGCTGTTTTTT.

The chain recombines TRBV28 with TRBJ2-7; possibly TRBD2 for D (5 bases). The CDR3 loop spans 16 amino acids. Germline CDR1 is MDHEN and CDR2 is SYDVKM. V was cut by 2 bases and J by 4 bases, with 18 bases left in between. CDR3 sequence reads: CASSLAPGPSGYEQYF. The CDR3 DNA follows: TGTGCCAGCAGTTTAGCCCCGGGTCCGTCGGGATACGAGCAGTACTTC.

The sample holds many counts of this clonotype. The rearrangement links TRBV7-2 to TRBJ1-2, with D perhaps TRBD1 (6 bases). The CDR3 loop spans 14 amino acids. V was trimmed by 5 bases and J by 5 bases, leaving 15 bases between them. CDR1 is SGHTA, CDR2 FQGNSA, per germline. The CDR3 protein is CASSAQGGEYGYTF. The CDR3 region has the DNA TGTGCCAGCAGCGCACAGGGTGGGGAATATGGCTACACCTTC.

The CDR3 spells CASSFRGEFGAFF. CDR3 DNA sequence: TGTGCCAGCAGCTTCCGAGGGGAGTTCGGAGCTTTCTTT. The chain uses TRBV11-2 and TRBJ1-1, with D possibly being TRBD1 (5 bases). CDR1 is SGHAT, CDR2 FQNNGV, per germline. The V end lost 3 bases, the J end lost 10 bases, and 15 bases lay between the germline ends. CDR3 size: 13 residues.

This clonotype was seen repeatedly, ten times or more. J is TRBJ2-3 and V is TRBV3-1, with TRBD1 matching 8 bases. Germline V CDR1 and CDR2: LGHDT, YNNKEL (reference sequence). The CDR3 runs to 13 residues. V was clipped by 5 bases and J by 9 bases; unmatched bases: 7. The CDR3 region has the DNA TGTGCCAGCAGCTTTGGACAGGGTAACACGCAGTATTTT. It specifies CASSFGQGNTQYF.

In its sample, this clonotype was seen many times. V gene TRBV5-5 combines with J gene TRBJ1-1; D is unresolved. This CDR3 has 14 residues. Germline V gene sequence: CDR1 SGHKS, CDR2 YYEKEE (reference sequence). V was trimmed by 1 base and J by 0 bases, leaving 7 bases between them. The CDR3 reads CASSLTDMNTEAFF. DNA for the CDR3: TGTGCCAGCAGCTTGACAGATATGAACACTGAAGCTTTCTTT.

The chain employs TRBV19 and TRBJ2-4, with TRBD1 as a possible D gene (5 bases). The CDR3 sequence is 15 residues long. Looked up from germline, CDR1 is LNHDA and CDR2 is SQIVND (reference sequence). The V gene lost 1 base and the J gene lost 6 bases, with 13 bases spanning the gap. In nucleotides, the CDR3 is TGTGCCAGTAGTATAGGTAGGGGCATGATAAACATTCAGTACTTC. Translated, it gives CASSIGRGMINIQYF.

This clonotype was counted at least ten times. The DNA of the CDR3 is TGTGCCAGCAGCTTAGACAAAGGGCACAGGAGGAATTCACCCCTCCACTTT. Protein product: CASSLDKGHRRNSPLHF. The chain couples TRBV11-3 to TRBJ1-6; tentatively, D is TRBD1 (5 bases). Trimming removed 0 bases at V and 7 bases at J, with 16 bases between. Per germline, CDR1 SGHNT and CDR2 YENEEA. The CDR3 sequence is 17 residues long.

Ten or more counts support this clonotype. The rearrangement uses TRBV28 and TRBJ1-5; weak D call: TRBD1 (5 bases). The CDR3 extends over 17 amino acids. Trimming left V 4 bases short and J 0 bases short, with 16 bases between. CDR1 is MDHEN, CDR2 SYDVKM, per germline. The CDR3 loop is CASSSPPAGYSNQPQHF. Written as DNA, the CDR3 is TGTGCCAGCAGTTCCCCACCGGCAGGGTATAGCAATCAGCCCCAGCATTTT.

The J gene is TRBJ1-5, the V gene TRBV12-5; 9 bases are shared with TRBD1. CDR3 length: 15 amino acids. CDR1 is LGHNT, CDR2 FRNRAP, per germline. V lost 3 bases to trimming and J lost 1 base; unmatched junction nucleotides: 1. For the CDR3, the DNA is TGTGCTAGTGGTTTAGGACAGGGGAGCAATCAGCCCCAGCATTTT. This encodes CASGLGQGSNQPQHF. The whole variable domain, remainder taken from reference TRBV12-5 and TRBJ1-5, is DARVTQTPRHKVTEMGQEVTMRCQPILGHNTVFWYRQTMMQGLELLAYFRNRAPLDDSGMPKDRFSAEMPDATLATLKIQPSEPRDSAVYFCASGLGQGSNQPQHFGDGTRLSIL.

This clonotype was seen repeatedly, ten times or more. Here the CDR3 reads CASSNWEAKNIQYF. CDR3 nucleotide sequence: TGTGCCAGCAGCAATTGGGAGGCCAAAAACATTCAGTACTTC. This chain connects TRBV11-2 to TRBJ2-4; D perhaps matches TRBD2 (5 bases). Trimming cost V 5 bases and J 1 base, with 9 bases left between them. CDR3 length: 14 amino acids. CDR1 is SGHAT, CDR2 FQNNGV, per germline. Using reference TRBV11-2 and TRBJ2-4 for the parts outside the CDR3, the full variable domain is EAGVAQSPRYKIIEKRQSVAFWCNPISGHATLYWYQQILGQGPKLLIQFQNNGVVDDSQLPKDRFSAERLKGVDSTLKIQPAKLEDSAVYLCASSNWEAKNIQYFGAGTRLSVL.

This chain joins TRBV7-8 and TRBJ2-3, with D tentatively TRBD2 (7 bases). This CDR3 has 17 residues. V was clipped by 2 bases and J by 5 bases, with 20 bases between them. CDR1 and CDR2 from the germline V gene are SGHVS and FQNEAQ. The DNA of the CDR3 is TGTGCCAGCAGCTTAATCCCCTGGGGGGGCCGGGGAGATACGCAGTATTTT. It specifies CASSLIPWGGRGDTQYF.

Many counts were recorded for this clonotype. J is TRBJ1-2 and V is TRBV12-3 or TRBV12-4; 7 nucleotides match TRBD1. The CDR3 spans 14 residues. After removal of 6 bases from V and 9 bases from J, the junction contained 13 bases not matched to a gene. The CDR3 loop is CASSDREGFGSYTF. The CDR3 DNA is TGTGCCAGCAGCGACAGGGAGGGGTTCGGGAGCTACACCTTC.